This T cell receptor (beta chain) was sequenced during a study of T cell repertoires in cytomegalovirus infection. About the study: Indications came from public TCR beta signatures; they pointed to CMV infection and to a matching HLA type.

This clonotype was counted between two and nine times. Its antigen is undetermined. Study observations and caveats: Clonotype analysis showed dominance of the ex vivo response by HLA-C-restricted CMV-specific TCR beta clonotypes. People with CMV and the relevant HLA were identified by cumulative public TCR beta family frequency.

TCRdb independently ran MiXCR on the reads; one entry per CDR3 protein. The data hold 300,000 to 400,000 distinct CDR3 sequences, with roughly 9.5% observed a single time. This receptor was taken from a human donor in good health (CMV status not recorded). Some clones in this sample may be carry-over from other donors' samples. Sequences were obtained from PBMCs.

CDR3 sequence: CATSRAPVYNSPLHF. The CDR3 DNA reads TGTGCCACCAGCAGAGCGCCAGTATATAATTCACCCCTCCACTTT. The V and J genes are TRBV15 and TRBJ1-6; D gene unclear. V shed 1 base and J shed 4 bases, with 8 bases lying between them. Looked up from germline, CDR1 is LNHNV and CDR2 is YYDKDF (reference sequence). CDR3 length: 15 amino acids.